The present T cell receptor beta chain was sequenced within a study of T-cell reconstitution after alpha-beta-depleted transplantation in children. CDR1 GTSNPN and CDR2 SVGIG come from the germline V gene (reference sequence). The CDR3 runs to 15 residues. V lost 4 bases to trimming and J lost 4 bases, with 17 bases between them. In this sample, this clonotype turned up a few times. A library of TCRbeta sequences, prepared with unique molecular identifiers, was generated. One entry per CDR3 protein results from TCRdb running MiXCR on the PCR reads. The sample lists over 550,000 distinct CDR3 sequences, roughly a tenth seen once, with less than 4.5% in the top ten.

This receptor was taken from a human donor who donated a stem cell graft to a child with acute myeloid leukemia. The chain links TRBV30 to TRBJ1-5; a possible D gene is TRBD1 (5 bases). This specimen was PBMCs from the stem cell graft donor, taken from the stem cell graft. The CDR3 loop reads CAWKAPGSTNQPQHF. The CDR3 bases are TGTGCCTGGAAGGCCCCAGGGTCCACGAATCAGCCCCAGCATTTT.